This T cell receptor beta chain was recovered during a study of beta chain features in type 1 diabetes. Overall study findings and caveats: Researchers report that Type 1 diabetes patients had moderately but significantly shorter TCRB CDR3s across all four CD4+ subsets. TCRB rearrangement may or may not be influenced by HLA type; here this remained unresolved. Lower insertion and higher deletion counts appeared at VDJ junctions in type 1 diabetes patients.

CDR3 length: 16 residues. Trimming pared 1 base from V and 2 bases from J, leaving 14 bases between. Germline lookup yields CDR1 LGHNA and CDR2 YNFKEQ. Note on this clone: Its antigen is still unknown.

The isolated RNA, all of it, was reverse transcribed, so expressed TCRB transcripts were what got sequenced. This table comes from immunoSEQ multiplex PCR, and its TCRdb copy is limited to in-frame clones, with some not included. The table includes over 150,000 clones, 10% detected once. This chain links TRBV4-2 with TRBJ1-1, with D uncertain. Sequenced material: central memory CD4+ T cells from blood. This TCR was sampled from a young man with type 1 diabetes. The CDR3 DNA reads as TGTGCCAGCAGCCAAGCGACAAATCCCCCTAACACTGAAGCTTTCTTT. Protein product: CASSQATNPPNTEAFF.